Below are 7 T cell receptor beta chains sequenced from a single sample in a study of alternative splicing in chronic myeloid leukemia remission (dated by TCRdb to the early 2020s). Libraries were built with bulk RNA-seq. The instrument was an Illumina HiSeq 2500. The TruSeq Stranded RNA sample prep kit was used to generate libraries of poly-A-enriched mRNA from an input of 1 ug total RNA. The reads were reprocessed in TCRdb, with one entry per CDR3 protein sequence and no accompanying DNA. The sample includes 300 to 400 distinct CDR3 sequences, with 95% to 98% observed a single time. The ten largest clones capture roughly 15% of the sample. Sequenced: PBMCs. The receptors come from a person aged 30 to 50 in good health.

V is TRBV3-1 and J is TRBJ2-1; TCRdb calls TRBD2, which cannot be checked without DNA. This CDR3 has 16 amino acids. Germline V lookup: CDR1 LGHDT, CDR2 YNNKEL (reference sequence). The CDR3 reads CASSSGTSELYNEQFF.

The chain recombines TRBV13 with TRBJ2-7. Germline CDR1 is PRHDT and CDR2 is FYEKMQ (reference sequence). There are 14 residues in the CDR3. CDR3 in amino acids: CASSLSRVVYEQYF.

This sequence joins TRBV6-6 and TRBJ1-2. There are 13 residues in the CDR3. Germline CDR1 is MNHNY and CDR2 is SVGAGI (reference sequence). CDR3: CASSYPGGDGYTF.

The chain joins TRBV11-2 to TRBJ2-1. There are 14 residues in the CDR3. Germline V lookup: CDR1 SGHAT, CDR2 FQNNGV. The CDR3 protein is CASSPPGSYNEQFF.

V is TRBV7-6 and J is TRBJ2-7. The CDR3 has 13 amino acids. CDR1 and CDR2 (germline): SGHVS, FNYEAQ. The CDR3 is CASSINWDYEQYF.

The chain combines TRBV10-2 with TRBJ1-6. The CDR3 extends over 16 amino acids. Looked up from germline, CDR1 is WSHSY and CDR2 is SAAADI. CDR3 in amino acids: CASSLWGQSYNSPLHF.

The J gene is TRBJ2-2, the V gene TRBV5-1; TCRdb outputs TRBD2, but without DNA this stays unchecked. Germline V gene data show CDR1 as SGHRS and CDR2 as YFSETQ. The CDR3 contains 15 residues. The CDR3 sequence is CASSIGQGPTGELFF.